Listed below are T cell receptor beta chains from one sample, sequenced in a study of regulatory T cells in long-lasting Graves disease. TCRdb analysed the multiplex PCR reads with MiXCR anew, one entry per CDR3 protein. The table shows roughly 500,000 distinct CDR3 sequences, with roughly 13% occurring only once. These sequences were also reported in another study, on T cells in Graves' hyperthyroidism and ophthalmopathy.

The sequencing used peripheral blood mononuclear cells (PBMCs), collected at new diagnosis, from a patient treated with antithyroid drugs. The receptors stem from a man under 40 with Graves disease. Both conserved end residues are part of each CDR3. D genes are given only for firm matches. Clone size, where shown, is once, few, many, or a class for clones that have expanded.

TRBV11-2,many,TRBJ2-7,.,TGTGCCAGCAGCTTTCTACAGGAGCAGTACTTC,CASSFLQEQYF
TRBV12-3/TRBV12-4,many,TRBJ2-1,TRBD2,TGTGCCAGCACCCACCGAGCGGGAGGGTACAATGAGCAGTTCTTC,CASTHRAGGYNEQFF
TRBV27,.,TRBJ1-2,.,TGTGCCAGCACCCTACGGGGGTCCTCCAGATATGGCTACACCTTC,CASTLRGSSRYGYTF
TRBV18,.,TRBJ1-6,.,TGTGCCAGCTCACCACTGGAATCCTATAATTCACCCCTCCACTTT,CASSPLESYNSPLHF
TRBV27,many,TRBJ2-7,.,TGTGCCAGCAGTGGGCCGGGGCGGGTGAAAGGGAACGAGCAGTACTTC,CASSGPGRVKGNEQYF
TRBV2,.,TRBJ2-1,TRBD2,TGTGCCATCACCCGACTAGCGGGAAGAAATGAGCAGTTCTTC,CAITRLAGRNEQFF
TRBV6-1,few,TRBJ1-2,.,TGTGCCAGCAGTGAAGCGGGGGGGGCGCGAGGCTACACCTTC,CASSEAGGARGYTF
TRBV29-1,many,TRBJ1-5,.,TGCAGCGTTGGTGCCCTCAATCAGCCCCAGCATTTT,CSVGALNQPQHF
TRBV11-1,many,TRBJ2-7,.,TGTGCCAGCAGCTTAGCAGGGGTTTCAAGCGAGCAGTACTTC,CASSLAGVSSEQYF
TRBV15,.,TRBJ2-3,.,TGTGCCACCAGCAGAGAAAAGAAAAATACGCAGTATTTT,CATSREKKNTQYF
TRBV5-1,few,TRBJ2-7,.,TGCGCCAGCTTTAATAGGGGGGAATCCTACGAGCAGTACTTC,CASFNRGESYEQYF
TRBV6-1,few,TRBJ1-4,.,TGTGCCAGCAGCCGGACAACGCTAAATGAAAAACTGTTTTTT,CASSRTTLNEKLFF
TRBV19,.,TRBJ1-1,.,TGTGCCAGTAGGACAGGTAGGACTGAAGCTTTCTTT,CASRTGRTEAFF
TRBV20-1,many,TRBJ2-3,TRBD2,TGCAGTGCTAGCGAACCTAGCGGGAGCACGCAGTATTTT,CSASEPSGSTQYF
TRBV27,few,TRBJ2-2,.,TGTGCCAGCAGTTTTCAACGGGGCACCGGGGAGCTGTTTTTT,CASSFQRGTGELFF
TRBV6-1,many,TRBJ2-2,.,TGTGCCAGCAGGGCCCTTGGTGGGACTCCGAACACCGGGGAGCTGTTTTTT,CASRALGGTPNTGELFF
TRBV27,.,TRBJ2-3,.,TGTGCCAGCAGCTACCGCCGGACCAGCGCAGGAGATACGCAGTATTTT,CASSYRRTSAGDTQYF
TRBV12-3/TRBV12-4,many,TRBJ1-3,.,TGTGCCAGCAGTCCCTCAAACACCATATATTTT,CASSPSNTIYF
TRBV20-1,many,TRBJ2-4,.,TGCAGTGCTTCTGGGCCTCGGGGAAACATTCAGTACTTC,CSASGPRGNIQYF
TRBV6-2/TRBV6-3,.,TRBJ2-1,TRBD2,TGTGCCAGCAGTTACTCGACTTCTGCGGGAGGAAATGAGCAGTTCTTC,CASSYSTSAGGNEQFF
TRBV4-1,.,TRBJ2-5,.,TGCGCCAGCAGCCAAGGGGGGGGGCAGGGGAGATACGAGACCCAGTACTTC,CASSQGGGQGRYETQYF
TRBV6-2/TRBV6-3,many,TRBJ2-3,.,TGTGCCAGCAGTTACTCGTGGGGGAACACAGATACGCAGTATTTT,CASSYSWGNTDTQYF
TRBV7-9,many,TRBJ2-2,.,TGTGCCAGCAGCTTTAGCCGGGAAGGCACCGGGGAGCTGTTTTTT,CASSFSREGTGELFF
TRBV29-1,.,TRBJ1-4,TRBD1,TGCAGCGAGGAGGTTGTGGACAGGGGTTTACGCGGTGAAAAACTGTTTTTT,CSEEVVDRGLRGEKLFF
TRBV7-9,few,TRBJ2-4,.,TGTGCCAGCAGCCTACTGAGGAGCATTCAGTACTTC,CASSLLRSIQYF
TRBV29-1,.,TRBJ1-1,.,TGCAGCGTTGAATGGGGGGTGAACACTGAAGCTTTCTTT,CSVEWGVNTEAFF
TRBV12-3/TRBV12-4,many,TRBJ1-3,.,TGTGCCAGCAGTTTATCAGGAGGAAACACCATATATTTT,CASSLSGGNTIYF
TRBV5-1,few,TRBJ2-6,.,TGCGCCAGCAGCTTGGCCGGCAGCAGCTCTGGGGCCAACGTCCTGACTTTC,CASSLAGSSSGANVLTF
TRBV25-1,few,TRBJ1-4,.,TGTGCCAGCAGTGACAAGGCTGCGACTAATGAAAAACTGTTTTTT,CASSDKAATNEKLFF
TRBV5-1,many,TRBJ1-1,.,TGCGCCAGCAGCTTGGTTTGGGGAGGGAGCACTGAAGCTTTCTTT,CASSLVWGGSTEAFF
TRBV7-8,many,TRBJ2-1,.,TGTGCCAGCAGCTCCCGGGGCGAGGAAGGGTCCTACAATGAGCAGTTCTTC,CASSSRGEEGSYNEQFF
TRBV18,many,TRBJ1-1,.,TGTGCCAGCTCACCACAGAAGGAGCATGCTTTCTTT,CASSPQKEHAFF
TRBV5-1,.,TRBJ2-7,.,TGCGCCAGCAGCGCCTCGGCTCACAGTATCGAGCAGTACTTC,CASSASAHSIEQYF
TRBV20-1,few,TRBJ2-2,.,TGCAGTGCTACAAATCCTTCGGGCACCGGGGAGCTGTTTTTT,CSATNPSGTGELFF
TRBV5-1,many,TRBJ1-1,.,TGCGCCAGCAGCTTGGCCCGATACACTGAAGCTTTCTTT,CASSLARYTEAFF
TRBV27,.,TRBJ2-7,TRBD2,TGTGCCAGCAGTTATACGGGAGGAGAAAGCTACGAGCAGTACTTC,CASSYTGGESYEQYF
TRBV5-1,few,TRBJ1-2,.,TGCGCCAGCAGCTTGGTGCCCCAACCGGAGTATGGCTACACCTTC,CASSLVPQPEYGYTF
TRBV2,.,TRBJ1-4,.,TGTGCCAGCAGTTCCGCTACGAGAACTTATGAAAAACTGTTTTTT,CASSSATRTYEKLFF
TRBV10-3,.,TRBJ2-3,TRBD1,TGTGCCATCAGTGATGACAGGGAATCGTACTTC,CAISDDRESYF
TRBV29-1,many,TRBJ2-7,.,TGCAGCGTTGAACCTGGATTAGGGGGCGAGCAGTACTTC,CSVEPGLGGEQYF
TRBV6-1,many,TRBJ2-5,.,TGTGCCAGCAGTCCCGGGACGGTGGGTGGAGAGACCCAGTACTTC,CASSPGTVGGETQYF
TRBV27,few,TRBJ2-6,.,TGTGCCAGCGGCCACAGGATGTCCGGCGGTGGGGCCAACGTCCTGACTTTC,CASGHRMSGGGANVLTF
TRBV29-1,few,TRBJ1-2,.,TGCAGCGTTGGTCGGGCTGGGGGCGCCGGGTATGGCTACACCTTC,CSVGRAGGAGYGYTF
TRBV20-1,many,TRBJ2-7,TRBD2,TGCAGTGCTAGAGTCGCCGGCGGGAGGACTAGCGAGCAGTACTTC,CSARVAGGRTSEQYF
TRBV3-1,.,TRBJ2-1,.,TGTGCCAGCAGCCAAGAAGATGGTGAGCAGTTCTTC,CASSQEDGEQFF
TRBV10-1,once,TRBJ1-3,.,TGCGCCAGCAGTGACCCGGGGATTGACTCTGGAAACACCATATATTTT,CASSDPGIDSGNTIYF
TRBV2,many,TRBJ2-2,.,TGTGCCAGCAGTGAACAGCGGCGGGGCGGGGAGCTGTTTTTT,CASSEQRRGGELFF
TRBV2,many,TRBJ1-1,TRBD1,TGTGCCAGCAGTAGGGGTGGACAGGTGCGAGGGGCTGAAGCTTTCTTT,CASSRGGQVRGAEAFF
TRBV19,.,TRBJ1-2,.,TGTGCCAGTAAGACCCACGGGGGATCGAACTATGGCTACACCTTC,CASKTHGGSNYGYTF
TRBV27,few,TRBJ2-7,.,TGTGCCAGCAGCGGAGGGTGGTACGGCGAGCAGTACTTC,CASSGGWYGEQYF
TRBV5-1,.,TRBJ2-5,.,TGCGCCAGCAGCTCGTTACAGGAAGAGACCCAGTACTTC,CASSSLQEETQYF
TRBV20-1,many,TRBJ2-2,TRBD2,TGCAGTGCTAGGACTAGCGAGAACACCGGGGAGCTGTTTTTT,CSARTSENTGELFF
TRBV29-1,.,TRBJ1-2,.,TGCAGCGTCACCAGGGCTCGAACTGAGGAAGGCTACACCTTC,CSVTRARTEEGYTF
TRBV27,many,TRBJ2-3,.,TGTGCCAGCAGCCCGGGAGCTTCAGATACGCAGTATTTT,CASSPGASDTQYF